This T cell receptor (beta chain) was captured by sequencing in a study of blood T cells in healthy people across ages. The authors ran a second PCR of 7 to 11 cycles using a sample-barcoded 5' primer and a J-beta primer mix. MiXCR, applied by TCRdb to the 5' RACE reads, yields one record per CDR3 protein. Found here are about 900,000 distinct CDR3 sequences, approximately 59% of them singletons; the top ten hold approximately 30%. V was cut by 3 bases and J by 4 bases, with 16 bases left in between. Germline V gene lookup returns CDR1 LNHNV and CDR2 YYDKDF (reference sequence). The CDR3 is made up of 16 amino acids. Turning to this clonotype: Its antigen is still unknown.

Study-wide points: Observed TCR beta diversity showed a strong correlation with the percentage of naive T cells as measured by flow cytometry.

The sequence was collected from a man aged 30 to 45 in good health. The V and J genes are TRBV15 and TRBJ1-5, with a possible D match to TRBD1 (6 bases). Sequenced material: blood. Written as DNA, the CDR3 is TGTGCCACCAGCAGGGGAGGGGGAGATGGGAATCAGCCCCAGCATTTT. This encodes CATSRGGGDGNQPQHF.